This T cell receptor beta chain was identified in a study of tumor-infiltrating lymphocytes in primary liver carcinoma. With around 490 ng total RNA as template and a constant-region primer, TCR beta cDNA was made. Employing slightly modified ARM-PCR, three nested multiplex PCR rounds were run, and these gave rise to the TCR beta libraries. Forward primers for TRBV1-TRBV30 and a C-beta reverse primer served the first two PCR rounds, at roughly 10 cycles each. MiXCR, run by TCRdb on the multiplex PCR reads, gives a single entry per CDR3 protein. The data contain around 99,000 distinct CDR3 sequences, around 70% of them seen just once; the ten biggest clones take up roughly 27%. Scientists recovered RNA and DNA together from roughly 20-30 mg of unsorted bulk tissue. The CDR3 runs to 19 residues. CDR1 and CDR2 from the germline V gene are SGHTA and FQGTGA. Trimming took 1 base from V and 6 from J; bases not matched to a gene: 13.

The sample holds many counts of this clonotype. The source of this sequence is a man aged 35 to 55 with primary liver carcinoma and hepatitis B virus infection. V is TRBV7-3 and J is TRBJ2-2; 11 positions match TRBD2. What was sequenced was tumor-adjacent normal liver tissue. Written as DNA, the CDR3 is TGTGCCAGCAGCTTAAGAGGGGGACTAGCGGCTTACAGATCCGGGGAGCTGTTTTTT. It codes for CASSLRGGLAAYRSGELFF.